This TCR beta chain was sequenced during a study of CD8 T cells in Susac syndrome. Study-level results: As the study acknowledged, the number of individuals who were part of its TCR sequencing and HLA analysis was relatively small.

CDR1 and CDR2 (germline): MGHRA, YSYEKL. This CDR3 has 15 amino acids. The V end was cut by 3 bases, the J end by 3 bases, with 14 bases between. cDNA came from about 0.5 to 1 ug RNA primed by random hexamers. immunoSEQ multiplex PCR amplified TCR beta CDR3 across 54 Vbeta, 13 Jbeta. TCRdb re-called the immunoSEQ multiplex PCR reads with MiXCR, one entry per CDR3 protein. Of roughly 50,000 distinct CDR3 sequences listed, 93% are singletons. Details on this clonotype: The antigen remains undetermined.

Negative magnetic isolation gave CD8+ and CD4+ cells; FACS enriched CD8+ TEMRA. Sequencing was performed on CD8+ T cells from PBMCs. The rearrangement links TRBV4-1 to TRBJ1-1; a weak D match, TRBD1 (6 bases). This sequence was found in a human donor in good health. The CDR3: CASSHTGMRDTEAFF. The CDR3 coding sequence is TGCGCCAGCAGCCACACAGGGATGCGAGACACTGAAGCTTTCTTT.